This TCR beta chain appears in the sequencing data of a study of shared clonotypes between healthy human individuals. About the research overall: CD4 naive and memory got three plates each, CD8 naive two, CD8 memory one. Findings and caveats of the study: Inspection by rarefaction showed sorted-subset sequencing to be incomplete despite large depth. It was observed that 5% to 6.5% of naive CD4 clonotypes were shared across several donors.

Measured with immunoSEQ multiplex PCR; TCRdb has only the in-frame clones, and not every one. The sample lists 330,000 or so clones, 70% to 75% occurring once. The CDR3 length is 15 residues. The germline gives CDR1 KGHSH, CDR2 LQKENI. V gave up 5 bases and J gave up 6 bases; unmatched junction bases: 11. Regarding this clone: As yet, its antigen is unknown.

This TCR derives from a man aged 25 to 40 in good health. The sample was memory CD4+ T cells sorted from blood. Subset: CD45RA-negative fraction. This chain links TRBV18 with TRBJ2-5; 8 bases line up with TRBD1. The CDR3 sequence: CASSSYGQGGQTQYF. As DNA, the CDR3 is TGTGCCAGCTCATCTTACGGACAGGGTGGGCAGACCCAGTACTTC.